These 9 T cell receptor beta chains were sequenced from one sample in a study of human T cells and chemical hapten exposure. TCRdb redid the calling of the RACE reads with MiXCR, one entry per CDR3 protein. The data contain some 100,000 distinct CDR3 sequences, roughly a tenth of them singletons. The time point here: patch test 2, 6 weeks after DPC sensitization. Treatment of the sample: therapeutic diphenylcyclopropenone sensitization with weekly scalp DPC. Sequenced material: whole blood, taken in connection with sensitization to the hapten diphenylcyclopropenone (DPC). These receptor sequences come from a woman aged 40 to 50 with alopecia areata. Some clones in this sample may be carry-over from other donors' samples.

There are many counts of this clonotype. The junction departs from the called germline gene at one end, perhaps through a read error. V and J are TRBV18 and TRBJ1-1; possible D gene TRBD1, 5 bases. From germline, CDR1 is KGHSH and CDR2 LQKENI. CDR3 length: 15 residues. The CDR3 sequence is CASPPERGVNTEAFF. The CDR3 nucleotides are TGTGCCAGCCCACCGGAAAGAGGGGTCAACACTGAAGCTTTCTTT.

This clonotype has at least ten counts. This chain connects TRBV20-1 to TRBJ1-2, with D tentatively TRBD1 (5 bases). The CDR3 extends over 15 amino acids. V lost 0 bases to trimming and J lost 0 bases, with 11 bases between them. Germline CDR1 DFQATT, CDR2 SNEGSKA (reference sequence). CDR3 nucleotide sequence: TGCAGTGCTAGAGATGGGCGGGGGGCTAACTATGGCTACACCTTC. Protein product: CSARDGRGANYGYTF.

In its sample, this clonotype was seen many times. The chain employs TRBV5-5 and TRBJ2-2; 7 nucleotides match TRBD1. J was trimmed by 1 base and V by 4 bases; bases with no gene match: 4. The CDR3 sequence is 15 residues long. CDR1 and CDR2 from the germline V gene are SGHKS and YYEKEE (reference sequence). CDR3 coding DNA: TGTGCCAGCAGCCTCAGGACAGGGAACACCGGGGAGCTGTTTTTT. It translates to CASSLRTGNTGELFF.

This clonotype was picked up many times. The chain links TRBV4-3 to TRBJ1-2; 7 bases are a match to TRBD1. Trimming cost V 4 bases and J 2 bases; bases outside gene matches: 7. Germline CDR1 is LGHNA and CDR2 is YSLEER. This CDR3 has 15 residues. The CDR3: CASSPQQGGNYGYTF. CDR3 DNA: TGCGCCAGCAGCCCCCAGCAGGGGGGAAACTATGGCTACACCTTC.

Worth noting for this clonotype: A much larger clone sits a single nucleotide away, making a read error possible. V usage is TRBV4-2 and J usage is TRBJ2-7; D is perhaps TRBD2 (6 bases). The CDR3 is 15 amino acids. CDR1 and CDR2 (germline): LGHNA, YNFKEQ. CDR3 bases: TGTGCCAGCAGCCAAGCCACCGGGGCTCCCCGGGAGCTGTACTTC. Translated: CASSQATGAPRELYF.

V and J are TRBV20-1 and TRBJ1-2, with D perhaps TRBD1 (6 bases). V lost 5 bases and J lost 0, with 13 bases in between. Per germline, CDR1 DFQATT and CDR2 SNEGSKA (reference sequence). The CDR3 runs 14 residues. CDR3 in DNA: TGCAGTGCTCCTACAGGGTACGCTAACTATGGCTACACCTTC. This gives the protein CSAPTGYANYGYTF.

The chain carries TRBV19 and TRBJ1-5; no definite D call. The V end lost 3 bases, the J end lost 2 bases, and 14 bases lay between the germline ends. CDR1 LNHDA and CDR2 SQIVND come from the germline V gene (reference sequence). The CDR3 loop spans 16 amino acids. The CDR3 loop reads CASSMAPGYGNQPQHF. The CDR3 DNA is TGTGCCAGTAGTATGGCGCCGGGATACGGCAATCAGCCCCAGCATTTT.

This clonotype was seen a handful of times. The genes are TRBV7-3 and TRBJ2-2; unclear D gene. V lost 1 base to trimming and J lost 7 bases, with 7 bases between them. The CDR3 extends over 13 amino acids. Germline CDR1 is SGHTA and CDR2 is FQGTGA. The CDR3 DNA follows: TGTGCCAGCAGCTTAATGGCTGTCGGGGAGCTGTTTTTT. Amino acid sequence: CASSLMAVGELFF.

V usage is TRBV7-8 and J usage is TRBJ1-2; no firm D call. The CDR3 sequence is 14 residues long. Germline CDR1 and CDR2: SGHVS and FQNEAQ. Trimming took off 0 bases at V and 3 bases at J, with 8 bases between the two ends. Written as DNA, the CDR3 is TGTGCCAGCAGCTTAGCGAAGGGCCACTATGGCTACACCTTC. Residues: CASSLAKGHYGYTF.